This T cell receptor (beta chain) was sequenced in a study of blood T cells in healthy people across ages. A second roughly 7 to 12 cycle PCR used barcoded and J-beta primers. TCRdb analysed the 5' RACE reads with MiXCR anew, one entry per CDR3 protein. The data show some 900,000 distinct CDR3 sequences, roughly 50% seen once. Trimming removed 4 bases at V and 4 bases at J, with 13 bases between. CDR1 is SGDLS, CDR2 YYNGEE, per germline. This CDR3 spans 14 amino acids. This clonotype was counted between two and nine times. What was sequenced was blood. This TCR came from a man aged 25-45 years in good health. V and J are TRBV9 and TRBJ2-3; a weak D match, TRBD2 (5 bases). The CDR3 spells CASSSDPGSDTQYF. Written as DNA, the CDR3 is TGTGCCAGCAGCTCAGACCCGGGGTCAGATACGCAGTATTTT.